The present TCR beta chain was sequenced within a study of PD-1 blockade in classical Hodgkin lymphoma. Time point meaning: cycle 4 day 1 (C4D1), after more than five weeks of nivolumab. Patients all relapsed after autologous stem cell transplantation, and there was variation in brentuximab vedotin exposure. The CDR3 length is 13 residues. Trimming removed 3 bases from V and 5 bases from J, with 10 bases in between. The germline gives CDR1 MNHNS, CDR2 SASEGT. TCRdb keeps only in-frame clones here, not all; method: immunoSEQ multiplex PCR. The sample has approximately 61,000 clones; around 90% are singletons.

The TCR originated in a human donor with classical Hodgkin lymphoma. Sequencing was performed on peripheral blood mononuclear cells (PBMCs), taken before the fourth cycle of nivolumab. The chain joins TRBV6-1 to TRBJ1-2; no firm D call. The CDR3 sequence: CASSDGGGYGYTF. CDR3 nucleotide sequence: TGTGCCAGCAGTGACGGCGGAGGTTATGGCTACACCTTC.